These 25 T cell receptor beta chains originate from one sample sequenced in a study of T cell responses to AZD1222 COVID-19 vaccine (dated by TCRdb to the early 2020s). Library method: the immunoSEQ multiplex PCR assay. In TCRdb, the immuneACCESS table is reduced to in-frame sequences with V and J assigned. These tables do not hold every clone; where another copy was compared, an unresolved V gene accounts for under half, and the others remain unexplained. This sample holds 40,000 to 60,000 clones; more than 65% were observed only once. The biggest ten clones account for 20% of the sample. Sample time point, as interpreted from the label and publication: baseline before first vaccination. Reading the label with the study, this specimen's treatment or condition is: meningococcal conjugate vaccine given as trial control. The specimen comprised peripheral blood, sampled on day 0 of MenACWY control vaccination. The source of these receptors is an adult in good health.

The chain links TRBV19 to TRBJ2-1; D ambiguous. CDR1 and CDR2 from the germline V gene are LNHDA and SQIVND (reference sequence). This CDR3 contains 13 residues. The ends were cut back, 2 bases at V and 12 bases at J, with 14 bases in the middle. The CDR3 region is CASSITGQTGQFF. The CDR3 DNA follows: TGTGCCAGTAGTATAACGGGCCAGACGGGGCAGTTCTTC.

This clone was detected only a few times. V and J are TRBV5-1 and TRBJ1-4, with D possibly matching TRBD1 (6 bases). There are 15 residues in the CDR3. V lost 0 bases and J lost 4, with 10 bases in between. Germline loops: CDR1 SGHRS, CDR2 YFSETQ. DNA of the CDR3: TGCGCCAGCAGCTTGGAGACAGGCGATAATGAAAAACTGTTTTTT. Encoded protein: CASSLETGDNEKLFF.

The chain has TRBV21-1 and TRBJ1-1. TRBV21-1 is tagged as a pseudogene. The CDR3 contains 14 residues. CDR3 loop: CASSKGEGRTEAFF. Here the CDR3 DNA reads TGTGCCAGCAGCAAAGGGGAGGGTCGCACTGAAGCTTTCTTT.

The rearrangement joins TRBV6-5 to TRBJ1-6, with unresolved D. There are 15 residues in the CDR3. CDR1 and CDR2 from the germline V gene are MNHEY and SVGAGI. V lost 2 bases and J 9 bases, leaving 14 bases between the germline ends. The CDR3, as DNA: TGTGCCAGCAGTTACGGTTTACGGGTCGGTTCACCCCTCCACTTT. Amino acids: CASSYGLRVGSPLHF.

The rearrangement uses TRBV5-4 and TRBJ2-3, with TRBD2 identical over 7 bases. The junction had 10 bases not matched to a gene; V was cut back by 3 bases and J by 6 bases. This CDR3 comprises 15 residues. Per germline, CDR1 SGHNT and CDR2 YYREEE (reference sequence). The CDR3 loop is CASSYTSAGGDTQYF. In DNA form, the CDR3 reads TGTGCCAGCAGCTATACTAGCGCGGGCGGGGATACGCAGTATTTT.

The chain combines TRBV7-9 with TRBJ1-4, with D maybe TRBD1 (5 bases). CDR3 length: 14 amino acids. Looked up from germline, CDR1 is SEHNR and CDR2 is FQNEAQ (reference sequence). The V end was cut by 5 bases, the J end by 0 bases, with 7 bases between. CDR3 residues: CASSPQATNEKLFF. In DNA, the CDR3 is TGTGCCAGCAGCCCACAGGCAACTAATGAAAAACTGTTTTTT.

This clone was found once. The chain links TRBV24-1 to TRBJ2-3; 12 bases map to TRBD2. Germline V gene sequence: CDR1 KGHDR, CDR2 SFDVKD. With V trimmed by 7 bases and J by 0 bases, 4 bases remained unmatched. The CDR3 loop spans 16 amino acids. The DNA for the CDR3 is TGTGCCACCAGGTCCGGGACTAGCGGGAGCACAGATACGCAGTATTTT. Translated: CATRSGTSGSTDTQYF.

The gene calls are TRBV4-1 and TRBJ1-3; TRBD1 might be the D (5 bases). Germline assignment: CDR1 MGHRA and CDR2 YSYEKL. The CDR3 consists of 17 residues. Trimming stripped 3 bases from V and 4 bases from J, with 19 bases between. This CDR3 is CASSHMRQRTTGNTIYF. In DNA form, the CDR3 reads TGCGCCAGCAGCCACATGCGTCAAAGGACAACAGGAAACACCATATATTTT.

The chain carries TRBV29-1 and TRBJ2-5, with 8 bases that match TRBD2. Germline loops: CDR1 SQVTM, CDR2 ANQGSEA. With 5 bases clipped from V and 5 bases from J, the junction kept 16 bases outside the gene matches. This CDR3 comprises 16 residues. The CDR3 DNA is TGCAGCGTTAAGCGTTCAAGCGGGAGTGGTTGGGAGACCCAGTACTTC. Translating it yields CSVKRSSGSGWETQYF. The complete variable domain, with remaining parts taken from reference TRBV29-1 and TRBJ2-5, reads SAVISQKPSRDICQRGTSLTIQCQVDSQVTMMFWYRQQPGQSLTLIATANQGSEATYESGFVIDKFPISRPNLTFSTLTVSNMSPEDSSIYLCSVKRSSGSGWETQYFGPGTRLLVL.

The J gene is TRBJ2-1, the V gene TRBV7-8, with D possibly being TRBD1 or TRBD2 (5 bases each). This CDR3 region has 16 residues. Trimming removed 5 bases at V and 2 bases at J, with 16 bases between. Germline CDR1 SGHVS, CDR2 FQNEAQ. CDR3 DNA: TGTGCCAGCAGCCGCAATCCCGGGACGGCCTACAATGAGCAGTTCTTC. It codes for CASSRNPGTAYNEQFF.

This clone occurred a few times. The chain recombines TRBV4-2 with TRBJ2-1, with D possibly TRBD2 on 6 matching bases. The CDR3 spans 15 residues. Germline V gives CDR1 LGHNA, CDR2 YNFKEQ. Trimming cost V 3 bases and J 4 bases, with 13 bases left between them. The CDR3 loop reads CASSHDPTSYNEQFF. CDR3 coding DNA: TGTGCCAGCAGCCACGACCCGACTAGTTACAATGAGCAGTTCTTC.

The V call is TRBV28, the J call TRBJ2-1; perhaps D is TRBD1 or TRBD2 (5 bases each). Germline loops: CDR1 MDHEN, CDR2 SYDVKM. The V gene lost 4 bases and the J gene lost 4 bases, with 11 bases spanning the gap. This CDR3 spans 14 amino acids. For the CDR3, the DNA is TGTGCCAGCAGTTCCTGGGGGAGTTACAATGAGCAGTTCTTC. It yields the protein CASSSWGSYNEQFF.

CDR3 DNA sequence: TGCGCCAGCAGCTCTCTCTGGAGGGAGGGAGGCTACACCTTC. It codes for CASSSLWREGGYTF. The chain uses TRBV5-1 and TRBJ1-2; D call uncertain. Trimming cost V 3 bases and J 8 bases, with 17 bases left between them. The CDR3 length is 14 residues. In germline, CDR1 is SGHRS, CDR2 YFSETQ.

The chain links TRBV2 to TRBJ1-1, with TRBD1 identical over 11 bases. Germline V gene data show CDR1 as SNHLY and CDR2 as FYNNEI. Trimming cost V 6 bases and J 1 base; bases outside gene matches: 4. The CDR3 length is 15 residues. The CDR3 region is CASRGTGGRNTEAFF. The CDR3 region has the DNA TGTGCCAGCAGGGGGACAGGGGGGAGGAACACTGAAGCTTTCTTT.

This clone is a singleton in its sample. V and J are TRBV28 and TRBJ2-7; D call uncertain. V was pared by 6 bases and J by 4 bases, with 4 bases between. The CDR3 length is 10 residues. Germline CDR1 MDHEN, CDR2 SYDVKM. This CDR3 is CASSHYEQYF. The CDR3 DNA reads TGTGCCAGCAGCCATTACGAGCAGTACTTC.

The chain's CDR3 is CASSFLIALLADYGYTF. The CDR3 DNA reads as TGTGCCAGCAGCTTTCTTATCGCGTTGCTCGCGGACTATGGCTACACCTTC. V usage is TRBV5-6 and J usage is TRBJ1-2; no clear D gene. Germline-derived CDR1 and CDR2 are SGHDT and YYEEEE. With 2 bases removed from V and 3 bases from J, the gap between germline ends came to 20 bases. The CDR3 is made up of 17 amino acids.

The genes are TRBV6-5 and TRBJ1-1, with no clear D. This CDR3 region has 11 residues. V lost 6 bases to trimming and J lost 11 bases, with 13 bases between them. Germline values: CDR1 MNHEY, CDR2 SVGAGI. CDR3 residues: CASRSDARAFF. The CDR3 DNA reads TGTGCCAGCAGATCCGACGCAAGGGCTTTCTTT.

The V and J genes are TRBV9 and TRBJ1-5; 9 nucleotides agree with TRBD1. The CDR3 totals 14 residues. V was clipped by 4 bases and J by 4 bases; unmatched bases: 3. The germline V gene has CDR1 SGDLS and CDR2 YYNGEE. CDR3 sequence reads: CASSFGTGNQPQHF. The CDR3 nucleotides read TGTGCCAGCAGCTTTGGGACAGGGAATCAGCCCCAGCATTTT.

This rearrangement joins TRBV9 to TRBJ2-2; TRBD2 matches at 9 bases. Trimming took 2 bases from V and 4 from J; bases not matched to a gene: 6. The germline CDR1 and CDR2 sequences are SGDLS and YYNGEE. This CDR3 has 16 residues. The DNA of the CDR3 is TGTGCCAGCAGCGTGGGGACTAGCCGATTCACCGGGGAGCTGTTTTTT. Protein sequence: CASSVGTSRFTGELFF.

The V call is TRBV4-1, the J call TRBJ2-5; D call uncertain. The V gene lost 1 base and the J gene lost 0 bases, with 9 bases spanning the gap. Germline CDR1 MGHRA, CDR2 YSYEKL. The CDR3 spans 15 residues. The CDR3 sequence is CASSQAFRNQETQYF. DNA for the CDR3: TGCGCCAGCAGCCAAGCCTTCAGAAACCAAGAGACCCAGTACTTC.

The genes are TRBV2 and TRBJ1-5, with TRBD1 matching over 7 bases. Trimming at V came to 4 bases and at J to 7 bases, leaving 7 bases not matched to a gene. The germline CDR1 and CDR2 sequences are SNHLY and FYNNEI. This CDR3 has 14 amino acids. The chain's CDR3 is CASSGVGQSQPQHF. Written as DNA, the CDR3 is TGTGCCAGCAGTGGAGTGGGACAGTCCCAGCCCCAGCATTTT.

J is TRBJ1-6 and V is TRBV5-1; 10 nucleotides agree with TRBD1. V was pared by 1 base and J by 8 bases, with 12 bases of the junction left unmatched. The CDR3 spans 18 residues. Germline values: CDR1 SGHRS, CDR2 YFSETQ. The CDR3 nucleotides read TGCGCCAGCAGCTTGTTAGGTACCCGGACAGGGGGGTATTCACCCCTCCACTTT. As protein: CASSLLGTRTGGYSPLHF.

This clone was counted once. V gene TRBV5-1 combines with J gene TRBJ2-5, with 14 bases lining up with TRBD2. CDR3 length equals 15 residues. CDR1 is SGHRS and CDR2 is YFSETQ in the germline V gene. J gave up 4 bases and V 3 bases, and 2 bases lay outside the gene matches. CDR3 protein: CASSWGLAGVETQYF. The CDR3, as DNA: TGCGCCAGCAGCTGGGGACTAGCGGGAGTAGAGACCCAGTACTTC.

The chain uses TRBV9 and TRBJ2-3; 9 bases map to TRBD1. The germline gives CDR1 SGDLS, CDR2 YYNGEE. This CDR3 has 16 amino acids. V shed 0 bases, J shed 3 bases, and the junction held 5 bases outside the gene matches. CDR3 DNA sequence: TGTGCCAGCAGCGTAGAAACAGGGGGCCCGACAGATACGCAGTATTTT. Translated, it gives CASSVETGGPTDTQYF.

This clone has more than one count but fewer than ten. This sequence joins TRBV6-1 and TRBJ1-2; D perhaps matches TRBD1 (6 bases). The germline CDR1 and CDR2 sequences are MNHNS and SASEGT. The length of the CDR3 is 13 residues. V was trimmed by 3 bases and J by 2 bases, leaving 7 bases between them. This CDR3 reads CASSDTGNYGYTF. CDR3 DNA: TGTGCCAGCAGTGACACAGGGAACTATGGCTACACCTTC.